This TCR beta chain was found in a study of T-cell reconstitution after alpha-beta-depleted transplantation in children (dated by TCRdb to about 2016). With respect to the entire study: T-cell immune reconstitution after TCRalphabeta/CD19-depleted allogeneic hematopoietic cell transplantation in children was quantitatively tracked in the study by means of TCR repertoire profiling.

This clonotype was seen a few times. No cognate antigen has been identified for it. One base away there is no much larger clone; base qualities are not given. Spanning cysteine to phenylalanine, the CDR3 consists of 14 amino acids. Only CDR3 DNA is held: 42 bases, read in frame from base 1. CDR1 and CDR2 are read off the germline V gene as SGHRS and YFSETQ. Trimmed from V: 4 bases; trimmed from J: 8 bases; junction bases lacking a gene match: 8. Libraries came from PCR. For sequencing, an Illumina HiSeq 2500 was employed. TCR libraries were prepared with molecular barcoding, using unique molecular identifiers to normalize TCRbeta repertoire quantification. The public sequencing data were trimmed at Q25 with fastp and processed into clonotypes with MiXCR by TCRdb, which kept only in-frame beta chains. Each entry merges the rows of one CDR3 protein and shows their most common DNA and genes. A total of a few hundred thousand distinct CDR3 sequences appear in this sample, about a fifth of them only once. The ten largest clones represent 3% to 4.5% of the sample.

The specimen was PBMCs from the stem cell graft donor, collected from the stem cell graft. The chain joins TRBV5-1 to TRBJ2-1, and TRBD1 aligns with 8 junction nucleotides. This TCR came from a human donor who donated a stem cell graft to a child with acute myeloid leukemia. At the DNA level, the sequence is TGCGCCAGCAGCCATGGACAGGGCGGGGATGAGCAGTTCTTC. Translation gives CASSHGQGGDEQFF.